These 21 T cell receptor beta chains were all obtained from the same sample, sequenced in a study of shared clonotypes between healthy human individuals. TCRdb keeps only in-frame clones here, not all; method: immunoSEQ multiplex PCR. Of 2 million to 2.5 million clones in the sample, less than 95% were seen once. Sequenced: naive CD4+ T cells from PBMCs. The subset here: CD45RA+ positively selected. These TCRs come from a man aged 18 to 30 in good health. Some clones in this sample may be carry-over from other donors' samples.

V is TRBV9 and J is TRBJ2-1, with TRBD2 as a possible D gene (6 bases). This CDR3 is 18 amino acids long. Trimming stripped 4 bases from V and 1 base from J, with 21 bases between. Per germline, CDR1 SGDLS and CDR2 YYNGEE. The CDR3 is CASSPWGASAQSYNEQFF. DNA of the CDR3: TGTGCCAGCAGCCCATGGGGAGCTAGCGCCCAGTCCTACAATGAGCAGTTCTTC.

CDR3 sequence reads: CASSLVRSGSDEQYF. CDR3 bases: TGCGCCAGCAGCTTGGTGCGGAGCGGGAGCGACGAGCAGTACTTC. The genes are TRBV5-1 and TRBJ2-7; 8 bases are a match to TRBD2. The J segment lost 5 bases and the V segment lost 0 bases, leaving 7 bases of the junction unmatched. The CDR3 has 15 residues. Germline V gene data show CDR1 as SGHRS and CDR2 as YFSETQ.

This clone was counted once. The rearrangement joins TRBV5-1 to TRBJ1-1, with 9 bases identical to TRBD1. The V gene end was trimmed by 4 bases and the J gene end by 0 bases; junction bases not matched to a gene: 4. The CDR3 spans 15 residues. Germline CDR1 is SGHRS and CDR2 is YFSETQ. CDR3 nucleotide sequence: TGCGCCAGCAGCCCTACAGGGGGCGTGAACACTGAAGCTTTCTTT. It encodes CASSPTGGVNTEAFF. The whole variable domain, filled in from reference TRBV5-1 and TRBJ1-1, reads KAGVTQTPRYLIKTRGQQVTLSCSPISGHRSVSWYQQTPGQGLQFLFEYFSETQRNKGNFPGRFSGRQFSNSRSEMNVSTLELGDSALYLCASSPTGGVNTEAFFGQGTRLTVV.

The genes are TRBV6-5 and TRBJ1-2; D gene uncertain. This CDR3 region has 12 residues. Germline values: CDR1 MNHEY, CDR2 SVGAGI. V lost 4 bases and J 8 bases, leaving 11 bases between the germline ends. For the CDR3, the DNA is TGTGCCAGCAGTTCGGACTCGTGGGGCTACACCTTC. Its protein is CASSSDSWGYTF.

V gene TRBV27 combines with J gene TRBJ1-5; no firm D call. The length of the CDR3 is 14 residues. V was pared by 5 bases and J by 0 bases, with 8 bases between. Germline values: CDR1 MNHEY, CDR2 SMNVEV (reference sequence). The DNA of the CDR3 is TGTGCCAGCAGTGAAAGAAATAGCAATCAGCCCCAGCATTTT. This translates into CASSERNSNQPQHF.

The chain uses TRBV11-3 and TRBJ2-1, with 10 bases lining up with TRBD1. In germline, CDR1 is SGHNT, CDR2 YENEEA. The CDR3 consists of 17 residues. Trimming removed 1 base from V and 9 bases from J; junction bases left unmatched: 12. The DNA of the CDR3 is TGTGCCAGCAGCTTAGGGGTTGGGACAGGGGATCTAAGTGAGCAGTTCTTC. It codes for CASSLGVGTGDLSEQFF.

The gene calls are TRBV6-6 and TRBJ1-5; 8 nucleotides line up with TRBD1. J gave up 0 bases and V 8 bases, and 9 bases lay outside the gene matches. CDR1 MNHNY and CDR2 SVGAGI come from the germline V gene (reference sequence). The CDR3 sequence is 16 residues long. The CDR3 nucleotides are TGTGCCAGCCTAGACAGGGGAATGGATAGCAATCAGCCCCAGCATTTT. Its protein is CASLDRGMDSNQPQHF.

In DNA form, the CDR3 reads TGCGCCAGCAGTAAATTTACAGATTCCTACGAGCAGTACTTC. Its protein is CASSKFTDSYEQYF. The chain links TRBV10-1 to TRBJ2-7; D not resolved. CDR1 is WNHNN, CDR2 SYGVQD, per germline (reference sequence). The V gene lost 5 bases and the J gene lost 1 base, with 12 bases spanning the gap. The CDR3 consists of 14 residues.

Only a few counts were recorded for this clone. Other DNA sequences in this specimen translate into the identical CDR3. The gene calls are TRBV5-1 and TRBJ2-2; TRBD1 is a possible D gene (6 bases). Germline V CDR1 and CDR2: SGHRS, YFSETQ. V lost 4 bases, J lost 1 base, and 8 bases lay in between. The CDR3 extends over 14 amino acids. The CDR3 spells CASSPTGNTGELFF. The CDR3 DNA follows: TGCGCCAGCAGCCCGACAGGGAACACCGGGGAGCTGTTTTTT. The full variable domain, its missing parts supplied by reference TRBV5-1 and TRBJ2-2, is KAGVTQTPRYLIKTRGQQVTLSCSPISGHRSVSWYQQTPGQGLQFLFEYFSETQRNKGNFPGRFSGRQFSNSRSEMNVSTLELGDSALYLCASSPTGNTGELFFGEGSRLTVL.

The gene calls are TRBV2 and TRBJ1-1, with D perhaps matching TRBD1 (5 bases). Germline loops: CDR1 SNHLY, CDR2 FYNNEI. The V and J ends lost 0 bases and 4 bases respectively, with 18 bases between them. This CDR3 spans 17 amino acids. CDR3 DNA sequence: TGTGCCAGCAGTGAAGCCCAGGGACGGGGCCAGTCCACTGAAGCTTTCTTT. Its protein is CASSEAQGRGQSTEAFF. Complete variable domain (other parts from reference TRBV2 and TRBJ1-1): EPEVTQTPSHQVTQMGQEVILRCVPISNHLYFYWYRQILGQKVEFLVSFYNNEISEKSEIFDDQFSVERPDGSNFTLKIRSTKLEDSAMYFCASSEAQGRGQSTEAFFGQGTRLTVV.

V usage is TRBV19 and J usage is TRBJ2-1; D possibly corresponds to TRBD1 (5 bases). With 3 bases removed from V and 10 bases from J, the gap between germline ends came to 7 bases. This CDR3 is 11 amino acids long. Germline V CDR1 and CDR2: LNHDA, SQIVND (reference sequence). The chain's CDR3 is CASSIRAEQFF. As DNA, the CDR3 is TGTGCCAGTAGTATCAGGGCCGAGCAGTTCTTC.

The V gene is TRBV6-6, the J gene TRBJ2-4; TRBD1 matches 10 bases. Trimming took 4 bases from V and 7 from J; bases not matched to a gene: 1. The germline CDR1 and CDR2 sequences are MNHNY and SVGAGI (reference sequence). This CDR3 comprises 13 residues. CDR3 sequence reads: CASSSDRGNIQYF. The CDR3 DNA is TGTGCCAGCAGTTCGGACAGGGGGAACATTCAGTACTTC.

The chain has TRBV28 and TRBJ2-7; a possible D gene is TRBD2 (6 bases). The CDR3 spans 17 residues. The germline V gene encodes CDR1 MDHEN and CDR2 SYDVKM. V dropped 6 bases and J dropped 0 bases, with 21 bases sitting between them. This chain's CDR3 is CASSLRSGGKFSYEQYF. In nucleotides, the CDR3 is TGTGCCAGCAGCCTCCGTTCCGGCGGGAAATTCTCCTACGAGCAGTACTTC.

The chain links TRBV11-3 to TRBJ2-3, with D tentatively TRBD1 (5 bases). Germline V gene sequence: CDR1 SGHNT, CDR2 YENEEA. The CDR3 spans 15 residues. V was clipped by 5 bases and J by 0 bases, with 12 bases between them. The chain's CDR3 is CASSEQGTSTDTQYF. In nucleotides, the CDR3 is TGTGCCAGCAGCGAGCAGGGAACGAGCACAGATACGCAGTATTTT.

The rearrangement links TRBV6-4 to TRBJ1-3; D not certain. Trimming cost V 4 bases and J 0 bases, with 4 bases left between them. The CDR3 is 13 amino acids. CDR1 is MRHNA and CDR2 is SNTAGT in the germline V gene. This CDR3 is CASSASSGNTIYF. DNA for the CDR3: TGTGCCAGCAGTGCATCCTCTGGAAACACCATATATTTT.

This chain links TRBV2 with TRBJ1-1; the D is unclear. CDR3 size: 12 residues. V was pared by 7 bases and J by 6 bases, with 12 bases between. The germline CDR1 and CDR2 sequences are SNHLY and FYNNEI. CDR3 in amino acids: CASTSHGSEAFF. The CDR3 nucleotides are TGTGCCAGCACTTCCCACGGATCTGAAGCTTTCTTT. Filled out from reference TRBV2 and TRBJ1-1, the complete variable domain reads EPEVTQTPSHQVTQMGQEVILRCVPISNHLYFYWYRQILGQKVEFLVSFYNNEISEKSEIFDDQFSVERPDGSNFTLKIRSTKLEDSAMYFCASTSHGSEAFFGQGTRLTVV.

The chain uses TRBV13 and TRBJ2-7, with D maybe TRBD1 (6 bases). V lost 4 bases, J lost 5 bases, and 18 bases lay in between. This CDR3 spans 15 amino acids. Germline V gene sequence: CDR1 PRHDT, CDR2 FYEKMQ (reference sequence). This chain's CDR3 is CASSSRPDSQNEQYF. The DNA for the CDR3 is TGTGCCAGCAGCTCCCGTCCGGACAGTCAAAACGAGCAGTACTTC. The whole variable domain, remainder taken from reference TRBV13 and TRBJ2-7, is AAGVIQSPRHLIKEKRETATLKCYPIPRHDTVYWYQQGPGQDPQFLISFYEKMQSDKGSIPDRFSAQQFSDYHSELNMSSLELGDSALYFCASSSRPDSQNEQYFGPGTRLTVT.

The V and J genes are TRBV27 and TRBJ1-5; 7 bases map to TRBD1. The CDR3 covers 16 residues. Germline assignment: CDR1 MNHEY and CDR2 SMNVEV (reference sequence). The ends lost 2 bases at V and 5 bases at J; junction bases unmatched: 9. CDR3 protein: CASSLGPTGAHQPQHF. CDR3 sequence (DNA): TGTGCCAGCAGTTTAGGTCCCACAGGGGCCCATCAGCCCCAGCATTTT.

This rearrangement joins TRBV5-4 to TRBJ1-3; no clear D. CDR1 is SGHNT, CDR2 YYREEE, per germline (reference sequence). V lost 4 bases, J lost 9 bases, and 14 bases lay in between. The CDR3 has 13 residues. CDR3 coding DNA: TGTGCCAGCAGCCAAACTCTGGAAGGCACCATATATTTT. Protein product: CASSQTLEGTIYF.

The chain carries TRBV5-1 and TRBJ1-3, with D perhaps matching TRBD1 (5 bases). V lost 2 bases, J lost 2 bases, and 11 bases lay in between. The CDR3 has 15 amino acids. Germline V gives CDR1 SGHRS, CDR2 YFSETQ. The CDR3 reads CASSLSRETGNTIYF. As DNA, the CDR3 is TGCGCCAGCAGCTTAAGCAGGGAAACTGGAAACACCATATATTTT.

The chain couples TRBV4-2 to TRBJ2-7; TRBD2 matches 8 bases. Germline lookup yields CDR1 LGHNA and CDR2 YNFKEQ. V was clipped by 5 bases and J by 1 base; unmatched bases: 7. The CDR3 extends over 15 amino acids. CDR3 protein: CASSMGVAGSYEQYF. The CDR3 DNA is TGTGCCAGCAGCATGGGGGTAGCGGGATCCTACGAGCAGTACTTC.